This T cell receptor beta chain was captured in a study of blood T cell repertoires in COVID-19. Study at large: COVID-19 samples collected from the United States, Italy and Spain covered acute and convalescent phases. From T cells, B-cell-depleted T cells, or PBMCs came the material, which was cDNA or gDNA.

In the authors' workflow: Nucleated cell counts were estimated from reference gene primer amplification. Clones were read by immunoSEQ multiplex PCR, and TCRdb kept only the in-frame ones, dropping some. V and J calls and clone size are given by that table; D and trimming were obtained from the DNA. The table includes about 120,000 clones, around 77% detected once. This CDR3 is built from 12 residues. With 8 bases removed from V and 3 bases from J, the gap between germline ends came to 8 bases. From germline, CDR1 is SNHLY and CDR2 FYNNEI. The sequencing sample was made of peripheral blood. The origin of this receptor is a man between 60 and 75 years old with active or convalescent COVID-19. V and J are TRBV2 and TRBJ1-5; maybe TRBD1 (5 bases). The CDR3, as DNA: TGTGCCAGCGAGACAGACAATCAGCCCCAGCATTTT. Translating it yields CASETDNQPQHF.